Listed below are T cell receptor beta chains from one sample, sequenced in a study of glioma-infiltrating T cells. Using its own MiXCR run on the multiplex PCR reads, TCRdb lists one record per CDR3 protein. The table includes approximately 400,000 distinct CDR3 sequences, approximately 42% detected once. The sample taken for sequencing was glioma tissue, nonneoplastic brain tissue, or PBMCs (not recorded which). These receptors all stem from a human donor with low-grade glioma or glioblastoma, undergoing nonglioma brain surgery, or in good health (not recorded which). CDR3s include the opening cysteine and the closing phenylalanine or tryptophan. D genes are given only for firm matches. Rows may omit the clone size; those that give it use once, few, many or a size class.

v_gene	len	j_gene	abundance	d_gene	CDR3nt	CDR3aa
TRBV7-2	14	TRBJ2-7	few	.	TGTGCCAGCAGCTCTGCCGGGTTTTCCTACGAGCAGTACTTC	CASSSAGFSYEQYF
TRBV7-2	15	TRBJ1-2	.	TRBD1	TGTACCAGCAGCTTAGACAGGGGTACTAACTATGGCTACACCTTC	CTSSLDRGTNYGYTF
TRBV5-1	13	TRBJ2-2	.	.	TGCGCCAGCAGCATAGGCCCAACTAAGGAGCTGTTTTTT	CASSIGPTKELFF
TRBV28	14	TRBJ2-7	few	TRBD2	TGTGCCAGCAGTTTTAGCCTTGGGAGGGACGAGCAGTACTTC	CASSFSLGRDEQYF
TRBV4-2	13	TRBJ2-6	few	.	TGTGCCAGTAGTCGGTATGGGGCCAACGTCCTGACTTTC	CASSRYGANVLTF
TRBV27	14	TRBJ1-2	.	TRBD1	TGTGCCAGCAGTTTTCGAGACAGGGGGCGGGGCTACACCTTC	CASSFRDRGRGYTF
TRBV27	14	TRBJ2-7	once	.	TGTGCCAGTAGTACCTATCCCGACCGTTACGAGCAGTACTTC	CASSTYPDRYEQYF
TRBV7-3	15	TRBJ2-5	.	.	TGTGCCAGCAGCGGTGGGACTGGGGGGCAAGAGACCCAGTACTTC	CASSGGTGGQETQYF
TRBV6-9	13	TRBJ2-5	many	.	TGTGCCAGCGTAGTGCGCCACGGAAAGACCCAGTACTTC	CASVVRHGKTQYF
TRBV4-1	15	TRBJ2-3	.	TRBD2	TGCGCCAGCAGCCAAGGACTAGTCGGGGGGGATACGCAGTATTTT	CASSQGLVGGDTQYF
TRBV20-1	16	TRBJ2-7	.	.	TGCAGTGATAGAGCGACGACCGGGGGCCTAATATTAGAGCAGTACTTC	CSDRATTGGLILEQYF
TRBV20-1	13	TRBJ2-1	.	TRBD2	TGCAGTGCTAGCGGGAGGTTCTACAATGAGCAGTTCTTC	CSASGRFYNEQFF
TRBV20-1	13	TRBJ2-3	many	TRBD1	TGCAGTGCTAGACCGGGACAGACAGATACGCAGTATTTT	CSARPGQTDTQYF
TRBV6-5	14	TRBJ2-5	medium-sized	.	TGTGCCAGCAGTTACCAGACTAGTTTAGAGACCCAGTACTTC	CASSYQTSLETQYF
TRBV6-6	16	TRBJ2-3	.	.	TGTGCCAGCAGTATTGCGGGTCCGGAGCGCACAGATACGCAGTATTTT	CASSIAGPERTDTQYF
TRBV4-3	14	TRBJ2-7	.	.	TGCGCCAGCAGCCGTATTTCAAAGGACACCGAGCAGTACTTC	CASSRISKDTEQYF
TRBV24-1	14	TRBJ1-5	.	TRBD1	TGTGCCACCAGTGACCCACAGGGGGTTCAGCCCCACCATTTT	CATSDPQGVQPHHF
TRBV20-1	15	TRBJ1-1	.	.	TGCAGTGCGTCGGGGGGGGGGGTTCTGATCACTGAAGCTTTCTTT	CSASGGGVLITEAFF
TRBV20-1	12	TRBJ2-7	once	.	TGCAGTGCCATCGAACAGGGAATCAAGCAGTACTTC	CSAIEQGIKQYF
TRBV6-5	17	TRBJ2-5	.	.	TGTGTCAGCAGTTTTTCTGGGACAAGGACCGACCAAGAGACCCAGTACTTC	CVSSFSGTRTDQETQYF
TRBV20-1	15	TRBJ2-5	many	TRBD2	TGCAGTGCGCCGGGCTTAGCGGGAGCCCAAGAGACCCAGTACTTC	CSAPGLAGAQETQYF
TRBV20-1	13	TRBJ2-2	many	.	TGCAGTGCTACGGGAGCGAACACCGGGGAGCTGTTTTTT	CSATGANTGELFF
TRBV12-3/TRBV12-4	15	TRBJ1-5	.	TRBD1	TGTGCCAGCAGTCTAGCGAGGACAGGGGATAAGCCCCAGCATTTT	CASSLARTGDKPQHF
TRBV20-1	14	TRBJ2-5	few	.	TGCAGTGCTAGAGATTGGTCGCTGCAAGAGACCCAGTACTTC	CSARDWSLQETQYF
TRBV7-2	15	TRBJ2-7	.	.	TGTCCCAGCAGCTTAGGATCCGATGACGCCTGCGAGCAGTACTTC	CPSSLGSDDACEQYF
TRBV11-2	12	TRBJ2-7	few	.	TGTGCCAGCAGCTTAATTGTGGGCGGACCTAACTTC	CASSLIVGGPNF
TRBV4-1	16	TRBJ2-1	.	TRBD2	TGCGCCAGCAGCCATCCTTCTAGCGGACCTCACAGTGAGCAGTTCTTC	CASSHPSSGPHSEQFF
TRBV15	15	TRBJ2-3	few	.	TGTGCCACCAGCAGAGGTAGCGGTATCACAGATACGCAGTATTTT	CATSRGSGITDTQYF
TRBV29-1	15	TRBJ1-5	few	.	TGCAGCGTTGGTTCATTGAGCTCTCCTAATCAGCCCCAGCATTTT	CSVGSLSSPNQPQHF